These 23 T cell receptor beta chains originate from one sample sequenced in a study of blood T cell repertoires in COVID-19. Sequencing was performed with immunoSEQ multiplex PCR; in TCRdb, only in-frame clones are kept and a portion is missing. The sample gives 160,000 or so clones, approximately 91% of which show up once; 2% to 3% is in the top ten. The sequencing input was peripheral blood. The receptors here all came from a man between 18 and 29 years old with acute or convalescent COVID-19.

CDR3 bases: TGTGCCAGCAGCCCCAGACTAGCGGGAGATCCGGTCTACGAGCAGTACTTC. Translating it yields CASSPRLAGDPVYEQYF. The chain links TRBV6-2 or TRBV6-3 to TRBJ2-7; 12 bases are a match to TRBD2. CDR1 and CDR2 from the germline V gene are MNHEY and SVGEGT. The ends lost 6 bases at V and 3 bases at J; junction bases unmatched: 12. This CDR3 is 17 amino acids long.

This rearrangement joins TRBV6-5 to TRBJ1-3, with D tentatively TRBD1 (6 bases). This CDR3 comprises 14 residues. CDR1 and CDR2 (germline): MNHEY, SVGAGI. V lost 6 bases and J 2 bases, leaving 11 bases between the germline ends. In DNA, the CDR3 is TGTGCCAGCAGCGGGTGGGGGCCTGGAAACACCATATATTTT. Protein: CASSGWGPGNTIYF.

The chain links TRBV5-1 to TRBJ2-1, with D unclear. Between the trimmed V and J ends, which lost 3 bases and 6 bases, there was a span of 10 bases. The germline V gene encodes CDR1 SGHRS and CDR2 YFSETQ. The CDR3 extends over 13 amino acids. The CDR3 loop reads CASSSWLFNEQFF. Written as DNA, the CDR3 is TGCGCCAGCAGCTCCTGGCTTTTCAATGAGCAGTTCTTC. Full variable domain (rest looked up from reference TRBV5-1 and TRBJ2-1): KAGVTQTPRYLIKTRGQQVTLSCSPISGHRSVSWYQQTPGQGLQFLFEYFSETQRNKGNFPGRFSGRQFSNSRSEMNVSTLELGDSALYLCASSSWLFNEQFFGPGTRLTVL.

The V call is TRBV3-1 (or the pseudogene TRBV3-2), the J call TRBJ1-1; D is uncertain. V was cut by 2 bases and J by 7 bases, with 14 bases left in between. The CDR3 contains 14 residues. Germline CDR1 is LGHDT and CDR2 is YNNKEL (reference sequence). CDR3 loop: CASSQFNGVGEAFF. In DNA form, the CDR3 reads TGTGCCAGCAGCCAATTTAACGGGGTAGGTGAAGCTTTCTTT.

J is TRBJ1-6 and V is TRBV30, with 7 bases that match TRBD1. Germline V lookup: CDR1 GTSNPN, CDR2 SVGIG (reference sequence). This CDR3 has 16 amino acids. Trimming removed 0 bases from V and 6 bases from J; junction bases left unmatched: 8. CDR3 sequence: CAWSVRGTVINSPLHF. CDR3 bases: TGTGCCTGGAGTGTCCGCGGGACAGTGATTAATTCACCCCTCCACTTT.

Worth noting for this clone: Other DNA variants within this sample encode the same CDR3. This rearrangement joins TRBV9 to TRBJ1-2, with D unresolved. From germline, CDR1 is SGDLS and CDR2 YYNGEE. This CDR3 comprises 12 residues. The germline V and J ends were trimmed by 0 bases and 8 bases, with 8 bases remaining between them. The CDR3 reads CASSVAGYGYTF. The CDR3 DNA sequence: TGTGCCAGCAGCGTAGCGGGATACGGCTACACCTTC.

V is TRBV11-2 and J is TRBJ1-5; D not certain. The CDR3 is 13 residues long. The germline V gene has CDR1 SGHAT and CDR2 FQNNGV. Between the trimmed V and J ends, which lost 2 bases and 5 bases, there was a span of 7 bases. CDR3 DNA sequence: TGTGCCAGCAGCTTAAACAGCCATCAGCCCCAGCATTTT. This encodes CASSLNSHQPQHF.

V gene TRBV11-2 combines with J gene TRBJ2-1; 7 positions match TRBD2. The CDR3 is 12 residues long. The germline V gene has CDR1 SGHAT and CDR2 FQNNGV. Losses at the gene ends were 3 bases for V and 9 bases for J; bases not matched to a gene: 2. CDR3 bases: TGTGCCAGCAGCTTGACTAGCAGTGAGCAGTTCTTC. Residues: CASSLTSSEQFF.

The V call is TRBV9, the J call TRBJ2-7; 7 positions agree with TRBD2. CDR1 and CDR2 from the germline V gene are SGDLS and YYNGEE. The V segment lost 3 bases and the J segment 6 bases; nucleotides outside the gene matches: 12. This CDR3 has 15 amino acids. This chain's CDR3 is CASSGGGMGRGEQYF. CDR3 sequence (DNA): TGTGCCAGCAGCGGGGGGGGTATGGGAAGAGGCGAGCAGTACTTC.

This clone appeared once. The V call is TRBV29-1, the J call TRBJ2-1; 14 bases are shared with TRBD2. With 1 base clipped from V and 6 bases from J, the junction kept 5 bases outside the gene matches. Germline CDR1 reads SQVTM; CDR2 reads ANQGSEA. The CDR3 sequence is 16 residues long. The CDR3 region has the DNA TGCAGCGTTGAAGCGCGACTAGCGGGGGGGTTCAATGAGCAGTTCTTC. Protein product: CSVEARLAGGFNEQFF.

The V and J genes are TRBV12-5 and TRBJ1-1; possible D gene TRBD1, 6 bases. V lost 1 base and J lost 0, with 12 bases in between. Germline CDR1 is LGHNT and CDR2 is FRNRAP. The CDR3 covers 16 residues. The CDR3 loop is CASGLDRAPLNTEAFF. CDR3 bases: TGTGCTAGTGGTTTGGACAGGGCCCCCTTGAACACTGAAGCTTTCTTT.

This clone was seen just once. V usage is TRBV7-9 and J usage is TRBJ2-1, with D possibly being TRBD1 (6 bases). In germline, CDR1 is SEHNR, CDR2 FQNEAQ (reference sequence). With 5 bases removed from V and 2 bases from J, the gap between germline ends came to 16 bases. CDR3 size: 16 residues. DNA for the CDR3: TGTGCCAGCAGCCAACCTCGAGGGGGTACCTACAATGAGCAGTTCTTC. Protein sequence: CASSQPRGGTYNEQFF.

This clone appeared a single time. The chain joins TRBV9 to TRBJ1-1, with D maybe TRBD1 (5 bases). Deletions cut 3 bases from V and 1 base from J, with 13 bases between. This CDR3 spans 15 amino acids. The V gene's germline CDR1 is SGDLS and CDR2 YYNGEE. For the CDR3, the DNA is TGTGCCAGCAGCGAGGGCCCCAGGGAGAACACTGAAGCTTTCTTT. It is translated as CASSEGPRENTEAFF.

The CDR3 DNA follows: TGTGCCAGCAGTGACCTTGGAAACCGGGGTCAGCCCCAGCATTTT. It specifies CASSDLGNRGQPQHF. This chain links TRBV2 with TRBJ1-5; D remains unclear. CDR3 length equals 15 residues. With 3 bases removed from V and 6 bases from J, the gap between germline ends came to 15 bases. Looked up from germline, CDR1 is SNHLY and CDR2 is FYNNEI.

The count of this clone is one. The DNA for the CDR3 is TGTGCCAGCTTGGGCGTTCGGTCCACTGAAGCTTTCTTT. This codes for CASLGVRSTEAFF. The rearrangement joins TRBV6-5 to TRBJ1-1; D uncertain. V gave up 8 bases and J gave up 4 bases, with 14 bases separating them. In germline, CDR1 is MNHEY, CDR2 SVGAGI. This CDR3 spans 13 amino acids.

This chain connects TRBV6-5 to TRBJ1-1, with a possible D match to TRBD1 (6 bases). The germline V gene has CDR1 MNHEY and CDR2 SVGAGI. The CDR3 runs 15 residues. Trimming removed 4 bases from V and 0 bases from J, with 12 bases in between. The CDR3 DNA sequence: TGTGCCAGCAGTTTTGCAGGGGCCATGAACACTGAAGCTTTCTTT. It encodes CASSFAGAMNTEAFF.

The CDR3: CASSPRQGAYGYTF. The CDR3 bases are TGTGCCAGCAGCCCCAGACAGGGGGCTTATGGCTACACCTTC. J is TRBJ1-2 and V is TRBV3-1 (or the pseudogene TRBV3-2), with 10 bases matching TRBD1. The CDR3 sequence is 14 residues long. CDR1 LGHDT and CDR2 YNNKEL come from the germline V gene (reference sequence). V was clipped by 4 bases and J by 5 bases; unmatched bases: 4.

Note on this clone: Other DNA sequences in this specimen translate into the identical CDR3. The chain links TRBV19 to TRBJ1-4; possibly TRBD1 for D (5 bases). Germline V CDR1 and CDR2: LNHDA, SQIVND (reference sequence). Trimming took off 6 bases at V and 2 bases at J, with 10 bases between the two ends. The CDR3 contains 14 residues. Here the CDR3 DNA reads TGTGCCAGTAGCCCGACAGCCACTAATGAAAAACTGTTTTTT. Translated, it gives CASSPTATNEKLFF.

V usage is TRBV6-6 and J usage is TRBJ2-1, with 10 bases matching TRBD2. The CDR3 consists of 18 residues. Germline CDR1 reads MNHNY; CDR2 reads SVGAGI (reference sequence). Trimming took 5 bases from V and 7 from J; bases not matched to a gene: 17. The chain's CDR3 is CASSLGWVAGGWVNEQFF. The DNA of the CDR3 is TGTGCCAGCAGTCTAGGGTGGGTAGCGGGAGGTTGGGTGAATGAGCAGTTCTTC.

This chain connects TRBV9 to TRBJ1-2, with 7 nucleotides matching TRBD1. Germline CDR1 SGDLS, CDR2 YYNGEE. The ends lost 7 bases at V and 3 bases at J; junction bases unmatched: 12. There are 15 residues in the CDR3. Written as DNA, the CDR3 is TGTGCCAGCGCGAGGGGGACAGAACAATACTATGGCTACACCTTC. Amino acids: CASARGTEQYYGYTF. The full variable domain, its missing parts supplied by reference TRBV9 and TRBJ1-2, is DSGVTQTPKHLITATGQRVTLRCSPRSGDLSVYWYQQSLDQGLQFLIQYYNGEERAKGNILERFSAQQFPDLHSELNLSSLELGDSALYFCASARGTEQYYGYTFGSGTRLTVV.

The rearrangement joins TRBV27 to TRBJ2-7; D is possibly TRBD2 (6 bases). Germline CDR1 MNHEY, CDR2 SMNVEV (reference sequence). This CDR3 has 15 amino acids. V was clipped by 2 bases and J by 0 bases, with 11 bases between them. This CDR3 is CASSLEVGSSYEQYF. CDR3 in DNA: TGTGCCAGCAGTTTAGAAGTCGGGAGCTCCTACGAGCAGTACTTC.

The chain couples TRBV30 to TRBJ2-3; TRBD1 aligns across 8 bases. The trim removed 0 bases at V and 3 bases at J, leaving 5 bases unmatched. This CDR3 region has 15 residues. CDR1 is GTSNPN and CDR2 is SVGIG in the germline V gene (reference sequence). CDR3 region: CAWSVSRGPTDTQYF. The DNA for the CDR3 is TGTGCCTGGAGTGTGAGCAGGGGGCCTACAGATACGCAGTATTTT.

The chain has TRBV24-1 and TRBJ2-1; 13 bases fit TRBD2. The CDR3 contains 24 residues. CDR1 is KGHDR and CDR2 is SFDVKD in the germline V gene. The V gene end was trimmed by 3 bases and the J gene end by 0 bases; junction bases not matched to a gene: 22. As DNA, the CDR3 is TGTGCCACCAGTGATCCAGAAATAGAAATTGGGACTAGCGGGATGGGCCCCTCCTACAATGAGCAGTTCTTC. It codes for CATSDPEIEIGTSGMGPSYNEQFF.